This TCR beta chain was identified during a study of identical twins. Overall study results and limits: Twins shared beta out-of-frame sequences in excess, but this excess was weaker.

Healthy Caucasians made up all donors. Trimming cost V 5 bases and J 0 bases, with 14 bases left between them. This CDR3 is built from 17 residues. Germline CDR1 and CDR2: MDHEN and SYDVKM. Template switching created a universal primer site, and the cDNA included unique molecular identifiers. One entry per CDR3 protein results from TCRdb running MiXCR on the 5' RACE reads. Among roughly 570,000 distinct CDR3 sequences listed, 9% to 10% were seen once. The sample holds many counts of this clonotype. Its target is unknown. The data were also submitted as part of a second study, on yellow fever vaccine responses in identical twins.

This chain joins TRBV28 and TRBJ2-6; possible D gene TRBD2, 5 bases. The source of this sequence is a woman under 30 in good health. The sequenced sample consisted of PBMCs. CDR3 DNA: TGTGCCAGCAGTCCCCTACCTCGGGGCTCTGGGGCCAACGTCCTGACTTTC. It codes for CASSPLPRGSGANVLTF.